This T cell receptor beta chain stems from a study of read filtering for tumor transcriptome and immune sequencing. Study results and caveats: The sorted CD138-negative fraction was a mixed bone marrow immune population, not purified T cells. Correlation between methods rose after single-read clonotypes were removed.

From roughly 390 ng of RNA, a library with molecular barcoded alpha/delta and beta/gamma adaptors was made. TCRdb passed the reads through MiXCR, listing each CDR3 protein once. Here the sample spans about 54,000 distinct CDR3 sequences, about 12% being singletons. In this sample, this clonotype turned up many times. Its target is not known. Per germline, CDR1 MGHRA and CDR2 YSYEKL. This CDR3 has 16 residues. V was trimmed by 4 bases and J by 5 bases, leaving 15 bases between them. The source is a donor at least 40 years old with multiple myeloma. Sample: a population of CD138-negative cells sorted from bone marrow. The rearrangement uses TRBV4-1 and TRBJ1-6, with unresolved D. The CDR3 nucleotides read TGCGCCAGCAGCCTACGTTCTCTCGGAAATAATTCACCCCTCCACTTT. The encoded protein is CASSLRSLGNNSPLHF.